Included here is one T cell receptor beta chain sequence, with context. Its recognized antigen is unknown. No much larger clone exists at a distance of one base, and base qualities are not known. This sample is drawn from a study of identical twins' blood T cells (dated by TCRdb to 2012 to 2014). About the investigation overall: Around 48 million Illumina reads were obtained across roughly twelve libraries, of which six were alpha-chain libraries and six were beta-chain libraries. The study compared TCR alpha and beta chain repertoires of three pairs of monozygous twins using next-generation sequencing to assess genetic influence on repertoire formation.

Library preparation employed 5' RACE. Sequencing used an Illumina Genome Analyzer IIx. RNA-based TCR cDNA libraries were prepared by a previously described protocol with several modifications. To prevent cross-contamination, sample-specific barcodes were added to both ends of each TCR cDNA library during cDNA synthesis and amplification. Regarding the original processing steps: Each individual had between about 85,000 and nearly 500,000 identified clonotypes, and each library contained 2.2 to 3.6 million CDR3-containing reads. Reads with improper barcode index combinations were discarded, after which clonesets were built for each library with the MiTCR software. While assembling CDR3 clonotypes, MiTCR corrected PCR and sequencing errors and either filtered or rescued low-quality reads. Artificial out-of-frame clonotypes were mapped to in-frame sequences, with one indel allowed in the CDR3, and then removed. Similarity of V and J gene usage between donors was measured as Jensen-Shannon divergence divided by mean entropy. The public reads were reanalyzed by TCRdb: fastp trimming at Q25, MiXCR alignment, in-frame beta chains only. Identical CDR3 protein sequences are pooled into one entry, listed with their most common genes and DNA. In this record, the V and J calls reflect TCRdb's handling and not the investigators' own analysis. In this sample the table shows a few hundred thousand distinct CDR3 sequences, about 28% of which occur a single time. The ten largest clones add up to 6.1% of the sample.

Donors were six healthy women forming three monozygous twin pairs. All three twin pairs had been reared together and were thought likely to have met the same infectious agents and vaccines. TCR cDNA libraries were prepared from RNA that was isolated from peripheral blood mononuclear cells. The research as a whole found: Twin pairs were reported to be markedly more alike in V gene usage than unrelated donors were, even when looking at non-selected out-of-frame TCRbeta clonotypes. Looking at the most abundant TCRbeta clonotypes, every donor had more CDR3 sequences in common with her twin than with unrelated donors. The study stated that the proposed role of the TCRalpha J segment in MHC recognition during thymic selection needs to be validated by independent studies. Because the twins were reared together, environmental influences could not be excluded as an explanation for twin similarity. How many CDR3 clonotypes two donors shared depended mainly on the product of their cloneset sizes, and the twins did not clearly stray from this trend.

The sequence derives from a woman aged 18-55 years in good health. Sequenced material: PBMCs.

The DNA reads as follows: TGTGCCAGCAGTTACTCGAGGACCTATGAAGCTTTCTTT. This codes for CASSYSRTYEAFF. Recombination connected TRBV6-5 to TRBJ1-1, with the D segment identity uncertain. V loses 0 bases of germline sequence and J loses 7 bases, and the interval between the two ends is 9 bases. The CDR3 measures 13 amino acids from cysteine to phenylalanine. The kept DNA is CDR3 alone, 39 bases in frame from the first base. CDR1 MNHEY and CDR2 SVGAGI are derived from the germline V gene.